A selection of T cell receptor beta chains follows, all from one sample in a study of response to subunit inactivated influenza vaccine. TCRdb reprocessed the RT-PCR reads via MiXCR and lists one record per CDR3 protein. The repertoire has just under 550,000 distinct CDR3 sequences, roughly 25% of them found once; the top ten carry approximately 2.9%. The sample also formed part of further work on T cells expressing NK-cell markers.

The source material was CD4+ T cells sorted from PBMCs, sampled less than 13 days after vaccination. The origin of the receptors is a man in his forties or fifties who received an inactivated influenza vaccine. CDR3s include the opening cysteine and the closing phenylalanine or tryptophan. Each record gives: clone size, D gene, J gene, V gene, CDR3 protein, CDR3 DNA. A D gene is named only where the DNA matches it firmly. Clone sizes are given selectively: once, few, many, or a class where the clone is expanded.

-	TRBD1	TRBJ1-4	TRBV10-3	CAISESGDRPNEKLFF	TGTGCCATCAGTGAGTCAGGGGACAGACCAAATGAAAAACTGTTTTTT
few	-	TRBJ1-1	TRBV18	CASSASGSEAFF	TGTGCCAGCTCCGCGTCAGGCTCTGAAGCTTTCTTT
few	-	TRBJ2-7	TRBV20-1	CSAKRWGSYEQYF	TGCAGTGCTAAAAGATGGGGGTCCTACGAGCAGTACTTC
few	-	TRBJ1-1	TRBV20-1	CSAREHENTEAFF	TGCAGTGCTAGAGAACACGAGAACACTGAAGCTTTCTTT
-	-	TRBJ1-2	TRBV7-9	CASSPMGDYGYTF	TGTGCCAGCAGCCCCATGGGGGACTATGGCTACACCTTC
-	-	TRBJ1-5	TRBV4-2	CASSPGQSYGPQHF	TGTGCCAGCAGCCCCGGACAGTCTTACGGTCCCCAGCATTTT
few	TRBD2	TRBJ2-7	TRBV2	CASSGVSGRHEQYF	TGTGCCAGCAGTGGAGTTAGCGGGAGGCACGAGCAGTACTTC
few	-	TRBJ1-1	TRBV14	CASSLTRGRTEAFF	TGTGCCAGCAGCCTTACCAGGGGAAGAACTGAAGCTTTCTTT
-	-	TRBJ1-4	TRBV6-5	CASSYGVGVYEKLFF	TGTGCCAGCAGTTATGGGGTGGGAGTTTACGAAAAACTGTTTTTT
many	-	TRBJ2-3	TRBV12-3/TRBV12-4	CASSLGSDTQYF	TGCGCCAGCAGCCTAGGGTCTGATACGCAGTATTTT
-	TRBD2	TRBJ2-1	TRBV5-1	CASSLFSSGIHNEQFF	TGCGCCAGCAGCTTGTTTTCTAGCGGGATCCACAATGAGCAGTTCTTC
few	-	TRBJ1-2	TRBV4-3	CASSQDATLNYGYTF	TGCGCCAGCAGCCAAGATGCCACATTGAATTATGGCTACACCTTC
few	-	TRBJ2-1	TRBV20-1	CSASPLDSSAYNEQFF	TGCAGTGCTAGTCCACTCGACAGTTCAGCCTACAATGAGCAGTTCTTC
-	-	TRBJ2-3	TRBV20-1	CSAIITDTQYF	TGCAGTGCTATTATCACAGATACGCAGTATTTT
-	TRBD2	TRBJ2-1	TRBV12-3/TRBV12-4	CASSLPSGGVEQFF	TGTGCCAGCAGTTTACCTAGCGGGGGGGTTGAGCAGTTCTTC
-	-	TRBJ2-7	TRBV6-1	CASIPEVPYEQYF	TGTGCCAGCATTCCGGAGGTTCCCTACGAGCAGTACTTC
once	TRBD1	TRBJ2-7	TRBV5-5	CASSGQTGAIRYQYF	TGTGCCAGCAGCGGGCAGACAGGGGCTATACGATATCAGTACTTC
-	-	TRBJ2-5	TRBV7-2	CASSLALAGRETQYF	TGTGCCAGCAGCTTAGCGCTGGCAGGAAGAGAGACCCAGTACTTC
-	TRBD2	TRBJ2-2	TRBV5-1	CASSDTSAGELFF	TGCGCCAGCAGCGATACTAGCGCCGGGGAGCTGTTTTTT
many	TRBD2	TRBJ2-1	TRBV5-1	CASSISGSTYNEQFF	TGCGCCAGCAGCATTAGCGGGTCCACCTACAATGAGCAGTTCTTC
-	-	TRBJ2-7	TRBV20-1	CSARPLRDLYEQYF	TGCAGTGCTAGGCCCTTGCGGGACCTCTACGAGCAGTACTTC
-	-	TRBJ2-5	TRBV25-1	CASSDTTPVETQYF	TGTGCCAGCAGTGACACCACACCCGTTGAGACCCAGTACTTC
few	TRBD1	TRBJ2-5	TRBV5-1	CASSRIYRGLETQYF	TGCGCCAGCAGCCGTATCTACAGGGGGTTGGAGACCCAGTACTTC
-	-	TRBJ2-7	TRBV3-1	CASSHRDGLREQYF	TGTGCCAGCAGCCACCGGGACGGCCTGAGGGAGCAGTACTTC
few	-	TRBJ2-1	TRBV29-1	CSVQSGFYNEQFF	TGCAGCGTTCAAAGCGGGTTCTACAATGAGCAGTTCTTC
-	-	TRBJ2-3	TRBV5-6	CASSLVGTGTDTQYF	TGTGCCAGCAGCTTGGTAGGGACGGGAACAGATACGCAGTATTTT
many	-	TRBJ1-2	TRBV7-9	CASSSRRPNYGYTF	TGTGCCAGCAGCTCACGGAGGCCTAACTATGGCTACACCTTC
many	-	TRBJ2-3	TRBV12-3/TRBV12-4	CASSPSQGSQYF	TGTGCCAGCAGCCCAAGTCAGGGGTCGCAGTATTTT
many	TRBD2	TRBJ2-1	TRBV12-3/TRBV12-4	CASRGGSSYNEQFF	TGTGCCAGCCGGGGGGGGAGCTCCTACAATGAGCAGTTCTTC
-	-	TRBJ2-1	TRBV5-6	CASTPGGDEQFF	TGTGCCAGCACCCCGGGGGGCGATGAGCAGTTCTTC
-	-	TRBJ2-3	TRBV30	CAWNRGPNTQYF	TGTGCCTGGAACCGGGGTCCAAATACGCAGTATTTT
-	-	TRBJ2-1	TRBV29-1	CSVIQEFSYNEQFF	TGCAGCGTTATTCAGGAATTCTCCTACAATGAGCAGTTCTTC
-	-	TRBJ2-3	TRBV7-6	CASSLQTYTDTQYF	TGTGCCAGCAGCTTGCAGACGTACACAGATACGCAGTATTTT
few	TRBD2	TRBJ2-1	TRBV18	CASSPPGLGDINNEQFF	TGTGCCAGCTCACCCCCGGGACTAGGAGATATTAACAATGAGCAGTTCTTC
-	-	TRBJ1-5	TRBV4-3	CASSQDVSHSNQPQHF	TGCGCCAGCAGCCAAGACGTCAGCCATAGCAATCAGCCCCAGCATTTT
few	-	TRBJ2-7	TRBV12-3/TRBV12-4	CASSLGLPGHRYF	TGTGCCAGCAGTTTAGGACTCCCCGGGCACAGATACTTC
-	-	TRBJ1-1	TRBV5-1	CASSLGASSTEAFF	TGCGCCAGCAGCTTGGGGGCTTCCAGCACTGAAGCTTTCTTT
-	-	TRBJ1-1	TRBV20-1	CSAREGSTNTEAFF	TGCAGTGCTAGAGAAGGGTCGACAAACACTGAAGCTTTCTTT
-	-	TRBJ2-5	TRBV6-1	CASSRRGGQETQYF	TGTGCCAGCAGCCGCCGTGGGGGGCAAGAGACCCAGTACTTC
-	-	TRBJ2-7	TRBV6-1	CASSPWQKVYEQYF	TGTGCCAGCAGTCCCTGGCAAAAAGTCTACGAGCAGTACTTC